The rows below give T cell receptor beta chains drawn from one sample of a study of T cell responses to AZD1222 COVID-19 vaccine. TCRdb's copy holds only in-frame clones and misses some; the assay was immunoSEQ multiplex PCR. This table has 200,000 to 250,000 clones, less than 95% appearing once. The sample was peripheral blood, taken 28 days after the second dose of the MenACWY control vaccine. The origin of the receptors is an adult who received the MenACWY meningococcal vaccine as a control. The CDR3 runs from the conserved cysteine through the conserved F or W. Each record gives: V gene, J gene, CDR3 length, clone size, D gene, CDR3 DNA, CDR3 protein. A D gene is named only where the DNA matches it firmly. Only some rows state a clone size, as once, few, many or a class for expanded clones.

TRBV9	TRBJ2-3	15	once	.	TGTGCCAGCAGCGTAGTTGCAGGGGACACAGATACGCAGTATTTT	CASSVVAGDTDTQYF
TRBV2	TRBJ1-1	13	.	TRBD1	TGTGCCAGCAGCCTGGACAGGGGCCCTGAAGCTTTCTTT	CASSLDRGPEAFF
TRBV28	TRBJ1-2	15	.	TRBD1	TGTGCCAGCAGTCGAGGGGGCGCGACCGGCTATGGCTACACCTTC	CASSRGGATGYGYTF
TRBV4-3	TRBJ2-7	13	.	.	TGCGCCAGCGGCAATAGGGGGTCCTACGAGCAGTACTTC	CASGNRGSYEQYF
TRBV7-2	TRBJ2-7	15	.	TRBD2	TGTGCCAGCAGCTTAGGGGGTAGCGGGACGTACGAGCAGTACTTC	CASSLGGSGTYEQYF
TRBV6-2/TRBV6-3	TRBJ2-7	13	.	TRBD1	TGTGCCAGCAGTTACGGGGACAGCTACGAGCAGTACTTC	CASSYGDSYEQYF
TRBV28	TRBJ2-3	14	.	.	TGTGCCAGCAGGGGGCTTTCTAGCACAGATACGCAGTATTTT	CASRGLSSTDTQYF
TRBV6-5	TRBJ1-2	15	once	TRBD1	TGTGCCAGCAGCCCAAAGGGGACAGGTAACTATGGCTACACCTTC	CASSPKGTGNYGYTF
TRBV28	TRBJ1-2	16	.	.	TGTGCCAGCAGTTTTGCGGCGGCAGGAGTTAACTATGGCTACACCTTC	CASSFAAAGVNYGYTF
TRBV24-1	TRBJ2-2	15	.	.	TGTGCCACCAGTGGGCGGGCAGTGAACACCGGGGAGCTGTTTTTT	CATSGRAVNTGELFF
TRBV6-1	TRBJ2-5	15	.	TRBD2	TGTGCCAGCAGTGATTGGCGGGGGGGCCTTGAGACCCAGTACTTC	CASSDWRGGLETQYF
TRBV27	TRBJ2-5	14	.	.	TGTGCCAGCAGTTTAAACGCGGTCCAAGAGACCCAGTACTTC	CASSLNAVQETQYF
TRBV7-3	TRBJ2-1	15	once	TRBD2	TGTGCCAGCAGCCCGGCAGGGGTGCGGGAGGGTGAGCAGTTCTTC	CASSPAGVREGEQFF
TRBV27	TRBJ2-3	21	.	TRBD2	TGTGCCAGCAGTTTATCGAAAGTTGGACTAGCGGGAGGGCTAAGCACAGATACGCAGTATTTT	CASSLSKVGLAGGLSTDTQYF
TRBV28	TRBJ2-1	16	.	.	TGTGCCAGCAGTTCCTGGGGGCTAAGCTCCTACAATGAGCAGTTCTTC	CASSSWGLSSYNEQFF
TRBV28	TRBJ1-6	15	.	TRBD1	TGTGCCAGCAGTTTAGGGACAGGGCTGAATTCACCCCTCCACTTT	CASSLGTGLNSPLHF
TRBV28	TRBJ1-1	16	once	.	TGTGCCAGCAGTTTAGGTAGGGCGGTAAGGAACACTGAAGCTTTCTTT	CASSLGRAVRNTEAFF
TRBV27	TRBJ1-1	14	.	.	TGTGCCAGCAGTTTGGGCCGACTAGGGGTTGAAGCTTTCTTT	CASSLGRLGVEAFF
TRBV27	TRBJ2-7	15	.	TRBD2	TGTGCCAGCCAAAATCTAGCGGGAGGGCCTTACGAGCAGTACTTC	CASQNLAGGPYEQYF
TRBV6-2/TRBV6-3	TRBJ1-1	13	.	TRBD1	TGTGCCAGCAGTCAGGGGGCATACACTGAAGCTTTCTTT	CASSQGAYTEAFF
TRBV9	TRBJ1-1	14	.	.	TGTGCCAGCAGCGTTGGAATCGGGAACACTGAAGCTTTCTTT	CASSVGIGNTEAFF
TRBV28	TRBJ1-6	13	.	.	TGTGCCAGCAGTTTAAGGGACCCTATTCCCCTCCACTTT	CASSLRDPIPLHF
TRBV5-1	TRBJ1-1	17	.	TRBD1	TGCGCCAGCAGCTTGGCCGGGACAGGGGGCTTAGGGACTGAAGCTTTCTTT	CASSLAGTGGLGTEAFF